Shown below are 32 T cell receptor beta chains from a single sample sequenced in a study of blood T cells in healthy people across ages. PCR was performed a second time for about 6 to 12 cycles using a sample-barcoded 5' primer and a J-beta primer mix. One entry per CDR3 protein, called by TCRdb with MiXCR from the 5' RACE reads. Here the sample spans about 2 million distinct CDR3 sequences, around half being singletons. Source material: blood. These receptors originate from a woman in her forties in good health.

This sequence joins TRBV20-1 and TRBJ2-3; unclear D gene. The germline CDR1 and CDR2 sequences are DFQATT and SNEGSKA (reference sequence). This CDR3 region has 15 residues. V was cut by 6 bases and J by 2 bases, with 18 bases left in between. The CDR3: CSALSRWESTDTQYF. CDR3 coding DNA: TGCAGTGCCCTCAGTCGATGGGAATCCACAGATACGCAGTATTTT.

The chain recombines TRBV4-1 with TRBJ2-5; D is perhaps TRBD1 (5 bases). The CDR3 has 15 amino acids. Trimming took off 2 bases at V and 0 bases at J, with 10 bases between the two ends. Germline lookup yields CDR1 MGHRA and CDR2 YSYEKL. The DNA for the CDR3 is TGCGCCAGCAGCCAACCGACAGTGAACCAAGAGACCCAGTACTTC. Translation gives CASSQPTVNQETQYF.

A few counts support this clonotype. V and J are TRBV6-6 and TRBJ2-5; tentatively, D is TRBD2 (6 bases). Germline values: CDR1 MNHNY, CDR2 SVGAGI (reference sequence). The CDR3 is 12 amino acids. Trimming took 2 bases from V and 10 from J, leaving 11 bases between them. The CDR3 region has the DNA TGTGCCAGCAGTTACGTCGGAGGGGACCAGTACTTC. This codes for CASSYVGGDQYF.

The chain joins TRBV7-2 to TRBJ1-6; D gene unclear. CDR3 size: 19 residues. The V gene's germline CDR1 is SGHTA and CDR2 FQGNSA. Trimming stripped 1 base from V and 0 bases from J, with 16 bases between. The CDR3 spells CASSLVGRESGSYNSPLHF. DNA for the CDR3: TGTGCCAGCAGCTTAGTGGGAAGGGAAAGTGGCTCCTATAATTCACCCCTCCACTTT.

V usage is TRBV3-1 and J usage is TRBJ2-5, with D uncertain. Deletions cut 0 bases from V and 7 bases from J, with 12 bases between. The CDR3 length is 14 residues. Germline V gene data show CDR1 as LGHDT and CDR2 as YNNKEL (reference sequence). Written as DNA, the CDR3 is TGTGCCAGCAGCCAAGAACGGGCCACGAGGACCCAGTACTTC. Translation: CASSQERATRTQYF.

The chain recombines TRBV11-1 with TRBJ2-3; D perhaps matches TRBD2 (5 bases). Germline CDR1 SGHAT, CDR2 FQDESV (reference sequence). V dropped 1 base and J dropped 6 bases, with 14 bases sitting between them. The CDR3 is 15 amino acids. CDR3 in amino acids: CASSLDGVLPDTQYF. Written as DNA, the CDR3 is TGTGCCAGCAGCTTAGACGGGGTTTTGCCGGATACGCAGTATTTT.

This chain joins TRBV7-3 and TRBJ1-1; 8 nucleotides line up with TRBD1. Germline V lookup: CDR1 SGHTA, CDR2 FQGTGA. The CDR3 length is 16 residues. The junction had 8 bases not matched to a gene; V was cut back by 5 bases and J by 0 bases. DNA of the CDR3: TGTGCCAGCAGCCCCCAGGGGGCGCCCATGAACACTGAAGCTTTCTTT. Translating it yields CASSPQGAPMNTEAFF.

This clonotype was counted between two and nine times. The J gene is TRBJ2-1, the V gene TRBV6-2 or TRBV6-3; no definite D call. The CDR3 totals 13 residues. Per germline, CDR1 MNHEY and CDR2 SVGEGT. Trimming pared 2 bases from V and 7 bases from J, leaving 9 bases between. CDR3 nucleotide sequence: TGTGCCAGCAGTTACGCCGACGGAAATGAGCAGTTCTTC. It yields the protein CASSYADGNEQFF.

The V gene is TRBV6-4, the J gene TRBJ1-1, with TRBD1 as a possible D gene (6 bases). Trimming took 3 bases from V and 1 from J, leaving 12 bases between them. Germline V gene sequence: CDR1 MRHNA, CDR2 SNTAGT. The CDR3 extends over 15 amino acids. The CDR3 protein is CASSDWGAPNTEAFF. The DNA of the CDR3 is TGTGCCAGCAGTGATTGGGGGGCACCGAACACTGAAGCTTTCTTT.

This clonotype came up once. Germline is not matched at one junction end, which may reflect a read error. CDR3 residues: CACSQVLGNGYTF. Written as DNA, the CDR3 is TGCGCCTGCAGCCAAGTCCTAGGCAACGGCTACACCTTC. The J gene is TRBJ1-2, the V gene TRBV4-1; D is ambiguous. The CDR3 spans 13 residues. CDR1 and CDR2 from the germline V gene are MGHRA and YSYEKL.

The chain links TRBV20-1 to TRBJ1-1; D remains ambiguous. CDR3 length: 14 amino acids. V was clipped by 0 bases and J by 4 bases, with 12 bases between them. CDR1 and CDR2 from the germline V gene are DFQATT and SNEGSKA (reference sequence). CDR3 loop: CSARDSGKGTEAFF. In DNA, the CDR3 is TGCAGTGCTAGAGATAGTGGGAAGGGCACTGAAGCTTTCTTT.

The rearrangement uses TRBV6-5 and TRBJ2-3; TRBD1 might be the D (6 bases). V dropped 7 bases and J dropped 6 bases, with 14 bases sitting between them. CDR1 MNHEY and CDR2 SVGAGI come from the germline V gene. The CDR3 sequence is 13 residues long. The CDR3 nucleotides read TGTGCCAGCAACAGCAGGGGTCGGGATACGCAGTATTTT. It translates to CASNSRGRDTQYF.

The V gene is TRBV28, the J gene TRBJ2-1; D ambiguous. V was trimmed by 3 bases and J by 11 bases, leaving 8 bases between them. The CDR3 is 11 residues long. Germline CDR1 reads MDHEN; CDR2 reads SYDVKM. The CDR3 DNA reads as TGTGCCAGCAGTTTTAGTCTGAAGCAGTTCTTC. Protein product: CASSFSLKQFF.

The rearrangement uses TRBV20-1 and TRBJ2-1; possibly TRBD2 for D (6 bases). Germline V lookup: CDR1 DFQATT, CDR2 SNEGSKA (reference sequence). The CDR3 sequence is 15 residues long. V gave up 0 bases and J gave up 6 bases, with 15 bases separating them. CDR3: CSARDGGSNPNEQFF. The DNA for the CDR3 is TGCAGTGCTAGAGACGGGGGATCGAACCCCAATGAGCAGTTCTTC.

This clonotype was seen repeatedly, ten times or more. This chain links TRBV12-3 or TRBV12-4 with TRBJ2-4; TRBD1 matches at 9 bases. After removal of 3 bases from V and 4 bases from J, the junction contained 4 bases not matched to a gene. The CDR3 spans 15 residues. CDR3 coding DNA: TGTGCCAGCAGTTTGAGAGGGACAGGGAAAAACATTCAGTACTTC. It yields the protein CASSLRGTGKNIQYF.

A few counts support this clonotype. The V call is TRBV5-1, the J call TRBJ1-2; 9 nucleotides agree with TRBD1. The CDR3 loop spans 14 amino acids. The germline gives CDR1 SGHRS, CDR2 YFSETQ. V shed 3 bases, J shed 6 bases, and the junction held 6 bases outside the gene matches. CDR3 nucleotides: TGCGCCAGCAGCTACGGGACAGGGTTAAATGGCTACACCTTC. Residues: CASSYGTGLNGYTF. Combining the CDR3 with reference TRBV5-1 and TRBJ1-2 gives the whole variable domain KAGVTQTPRYLIKTRGQQVTLSCSPISGHRSVSWYQQTPGQGLQFLFEYFSETQRNKGNFPGRFSGRQFSNSRSEMNVSTLELGDSALYLCASSYGTGLNGYTFGSGTRLTVV.

V usage is TRBV6-2 or TRBV6-3 and J usage is TRBJ1-2, with D unresolved. Germline V gene sequence: CDR1 MNHEY, CDR2 SVGEGT. The V and J ends lost 2 bases and 2 bases respectively, with 9 bases between them. The CDR3 runs 14 residues. CDR3 coding DNA: TGTGCCAGCAGTTACAACACTGGGAACTATGGCTACACCTTC. It is translated as CASSYNTGNYGYTF.

The rearrangement links TRBV12-3 or TRBV12-4 to TRBJ2-5, with 10 positions matching TRBD1. The DNA end favors TRBJ2-7, so the J call may be wrong. This CDR3 has 18 amino acids. The CDR3 DNA follows: TGTGCCAGCACTTCCGGGACAGGGGCGACAATACCTTTCTACGAGCAGTACTTC. Protein: CASTSGTGATIPFYEQYF.

V gene TRBV29-1 combines with J gene TRBJ2-4; D ambiguous. The J call could be wrong; TRBJ2-7 is a better fit for the DNA end. The CDR3 totals 13 residues. Germline assignment: CDR1 SQVTM and CDR2 ANQGSEA. CDR3 region: CSALDGGFYEQYF. Written as DNA, the CDR3 is TGCAGCGCCCTGGACGGTGGGTTCTACGAGCAGTACTTC.

This clonotype occurred a few times. The chain employs TRBV2 and TRBJ2-5, with D unresolved. Per germline, CDR1 SNHLY and CDR2 FYNNEI. The CDR3 extends over 13 amino acids. V lost 5 bases and J 5 bases, leaving 12 bases between the germline ends. The chain's CDR3 is CASSRRLHETQYF. The CDR3 DNA is TGTGCCAGCAGTCGGCGGCTACACGAGACCCAGTACTTC.

The chain carries TRBV5-1 and TRBJ1-6; no definite D call. The V gene lost 4 bases and the J gene lost 5 bases, with 10 bases spanning the gap. The CDR3 contains 14 residues. The germline gives CDR1 SGHRS, CDR2 YFSETQ. CDR3 sequence (DNA): TGCGCCAGCAGCGGAGGTCCAGATAATTCACCCCTCCACTTT. This translates into CASSGGPDNSPLHF.

V and J are TRBV20-1 and TRBJ2-7, with D possibly being TRBD2 (5 bases). This CDR3 is 15 amino acids long. Germline V lookup: CDR1 DFQATT, CDR2 SNEGSKA (reference sequence). As DNA, the CDR3 is TGCAGCGCCCTGCGAGGACGAGGGCCTCGATACGAGCAGTACTTC. Encoded protein: CSALRGRGPRYEQYF.

Comment on this clonotype: A read error may explain this, as a much larger clone is one base away. J is TRBJ2-3 and V is TRBV9, with D maybe TRBD1 (6 bases). The V end was cut by 0 bases, the J end by 2 bases, with 7 bases between. The CDR3 loop spans 14 amino acids. Germline CDR1 SGDLS, CDR2 YYNGEE. The DNA of the CDR3 is TGTGCCAGCAGCGTAGGACAGGACACAGATACGCAGTATTTT. Its protein product is CASSVGQDTDTQYF. The whole variable domain, remainder taken from reference TRBV9 and TRBJ2-3, is DSGVTQTPKHLITATGQRVTLRCSPRSGDLSVYWYQQSLDQGLQFLIQYYNGEERAKGNILERFSAQQFPDLHSELNLSSLELGDSALYFCASSVGQDTDTQYFGPGTRLTVL.

This clonotype was observed a handful of times. V and J are TRBV6-5 and TRBJ2-5; 7 bases are a match to TRBD2. Germline V lookup: CDR1 MNHEY, CDR2 SVGAGI. Trimming cost V 0 bases and J 0 bases; bases outside gene matches: 4. The CDR3 covers 16 residues. DNA of the CDR3: TGTGCCAGCAGTTACTCCGGACTAGGGTACCAAGAGACCCAGTACTTC. This sequence encodes CASSYSGLGYQETQYF.

This clonotype was counted a few times. The chain carries TRBV12-3 or TRBV12-4 and TRBJ1-2; D not resolved. The CDR3 contains 11 residues. Trimming pared 8 bases from V and 4 bases from J, leaving 8 bases between. The CDR3 sequence is CASAAAYGYTF. The CDR3 DNA is TGTGCCAGCGCGGCAGCCTATGGCTACACCTTC.

This clonotype was seen repeatedly, ten times or more. The chain employs TRBV29-1 and TRBJ2-6; no firm D call. The CDR3 extends over 12 amino acids. In germline, CDR1 is SQVTM, CDR2 ANQGSEA. Trimming removed 6 bases from V and 0 bases from J, with 3 bases in between. CDR3 sequence: CSVVSGANVLTF. The CDR3 bases are TGCAGCGTGGTCTCTGGGGCCAACGTCCTGACTTTC.

The chain uses TRBV9 and TRBJ2-3; D is tentatively TRBD1 or TRBD2 (7 bases each). The CDR3 sequence is 16 residues long. Germline V lookup: CDR1 SGDLS, CDR2 YYNGEE. V was pared by 3 bases and J by 2 bases, with 16 bases between. CDR3 protein: CASSEGGGQTTDTQYF. In DNA, the CDR3 is TGTGCCAGCAGCGAGGGGGGGGGACAGACCACAGATACGCAGTATTTT.

The CDR3 region has the DNA TGTGCCAGCAGCCAAACAGCGGGGACCTACGAGCAGTACTTC. Translation gives CASSQTAGTYEQYF. J is TRBJ2-7 and V is TRBV27; TRBD2 matches 7 bases. The germline V gene has CDR1 MNHEY and CDR2 SMNVEV (reference sequence). The length of the CDR3 is 14 residues. Losses at the gene ends were 6 bases for V and 2 bases for J; bases not matched to a gene: 7.

This clonotype occurred a few times. The chain uses TRBV10-3 and TRBJ2-3; D tentatively reads TRBD1 or TRBD2 (5 bases each). CDR1 and CDR2 (germline): ENHRY, SYGVKD. The V gene lost 10 bases and the J gene lost 9 bases, with 20 bases spanning the gap. The CDR3 runs to 13 residues. The CDR3 here is CATQGVLHGTQYF. For the CDR3, the DNA is TGTGCCACCCAGGGAGTTCTGCATGGGACGCAGTATTTT.

This sequence joins TRBV6-5 and TRBJ2-7; TRBD1 might be the D (7 bases). There are 16 residues in the CDR3. The ends were cut back, 0 bases at V and 1 base at J, with 13 bases in the middle. CDR1 and CDR2 from the germline V gene are MNHEY and SVGAGI. The CDR3 nucleotides are TGTGCCAGCAGTTACTCCGGGCCAGGGGGGTCCTACGAGCAGTACTTC. This codes for CASSYSGPGGSYEQYF.

This chain joins TRBV4-3 and TRBJ2-3; D is undetermined. This CDR3 spans 16 amino acids. Germline values: CDR1 LGHNA, CDR2 YSLEER. The V gene lost 0 bases and the J gene lost 1 base, with 11 bases spanning the gap. CDR3 in amino acids: CASSQDDGQGTDTQYF. As DNA, the CDR3 is TGCGCCAGCAGCCAAGATGATGGGCAGGGCACAGATACGCAGTATTTT.

This chain connects TRBV4-3 to TRBJ2-3; TRBD2 agrees at 8 bases. In germline, CDR1 is LGHNA, CDR2 YSLEER. The V gene end was trimmed by 1 base and the J gene end by 2 bases; junction bases not matched to a gene: 2. This CDR3 has 15 amino acids. CDR3 sequence reads: CASSQGGGNTDTQYF. In nucleotides, the CDR3 is TGCGCCAGCAGCCAAGGCGGGGGGAACACAGATACGCAGTATTTT.